This TCR beta chain derives from a study of cytomegalovirus exposure and HLA in healthy donors. Broader study findings: Presence/absence comparisons presumed near-even sequencing depth among donors. In a later analysis, 17,000 or so TCR beta sequences were associated with HLA alleles at 0.05 false discovery rate.

It was healthy bone marrow donors who served as donors. PCR was performed using 60 Vbeta and 13 Jbeta primers. As originally analysed: A follow-up analysis tallied around 80 million unique TCR beta chains, roughly 10 million shared. TCRdb keeps only in-frame clones here, not all; method: immunoSEQ multiplex PCR. V and J calls and clone size are copied from that table; D and trimming were computed from the DNA. This repertoire shows under 150,000 clones, roughly 83% found once; its top ten account for over 3.5%. To note about this clone: The antigen remains undetermined.

CDR1 is MNHNS, CDR2 SASEGT, per germline. The CDR3 has 13 amino acids. V was cut by 7 bases and J by 1 base, with 10 bases left in between. The V gene is TRBV6-1, the J gene TRBJ1-1; no reliable D call. The clonotype comes from a man aged 25-45 years in good health and CMV-seropositive. The material sequenced was PBMCs. CDR3 in amino acids: CASTVGGNTEAFF. CDR3 nucleotides: TGTGCCAGCACCGTGGGAGGGAACACTGAAGCTTTCTTT.